The clone carrying this TCR beta chain was picked up one time. The data are from a study of blood T cell repertoires in COVID-19. Germline CDR1 SGDLS, CDR2 YYNGEE. This CDR3 is 16 amino acids long. V shed 2 bases and J 2 bases; nucleotides not matched to a gene: 7. Original analysis: From reference gene primer amplification, estimates of nucleated cell counts were derived. Only in-frame clones appear in the TCRdb table, and some are missing; sequencing was by immunoSEQ multiplex PCR. V and J calls plus clone size are reproduced from that table; the DNA served to infer D and trimming. The sample yields about 110,000 clones, about nine tenths seen once.

Material: peripheral blood. The V gene is TRBV9, the J gene TRBJ2-1; 7 nucleotides line up with TRBD2. The clonotype was recovered from a human donor in a cohort sampled during active COVID-19. CDR3 amino acids: CASSVGSGATYNEQFF. The CDR3, as DNA: TGTGCCAGCAGCGTTGGGAGCGGGGCAACCTACAATGAGCAGTTCTTC.